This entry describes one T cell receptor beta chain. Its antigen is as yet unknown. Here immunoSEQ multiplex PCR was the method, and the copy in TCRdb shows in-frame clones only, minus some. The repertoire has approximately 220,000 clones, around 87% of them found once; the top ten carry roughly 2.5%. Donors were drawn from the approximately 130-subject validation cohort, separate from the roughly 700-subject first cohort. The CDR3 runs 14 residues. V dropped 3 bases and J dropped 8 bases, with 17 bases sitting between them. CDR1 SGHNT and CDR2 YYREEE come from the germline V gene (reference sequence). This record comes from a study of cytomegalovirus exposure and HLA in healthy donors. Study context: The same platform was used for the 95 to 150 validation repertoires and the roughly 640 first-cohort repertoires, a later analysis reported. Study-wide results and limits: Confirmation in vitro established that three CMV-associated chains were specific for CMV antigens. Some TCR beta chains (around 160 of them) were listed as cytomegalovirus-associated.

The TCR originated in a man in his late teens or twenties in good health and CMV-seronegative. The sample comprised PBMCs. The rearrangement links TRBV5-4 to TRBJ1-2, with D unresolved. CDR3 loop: CASSSGSGLSGYTF. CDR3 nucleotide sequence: TGTGCCAGCAGCTCTGGAAGTGGGCTCAGCGGCTACACCTTC.